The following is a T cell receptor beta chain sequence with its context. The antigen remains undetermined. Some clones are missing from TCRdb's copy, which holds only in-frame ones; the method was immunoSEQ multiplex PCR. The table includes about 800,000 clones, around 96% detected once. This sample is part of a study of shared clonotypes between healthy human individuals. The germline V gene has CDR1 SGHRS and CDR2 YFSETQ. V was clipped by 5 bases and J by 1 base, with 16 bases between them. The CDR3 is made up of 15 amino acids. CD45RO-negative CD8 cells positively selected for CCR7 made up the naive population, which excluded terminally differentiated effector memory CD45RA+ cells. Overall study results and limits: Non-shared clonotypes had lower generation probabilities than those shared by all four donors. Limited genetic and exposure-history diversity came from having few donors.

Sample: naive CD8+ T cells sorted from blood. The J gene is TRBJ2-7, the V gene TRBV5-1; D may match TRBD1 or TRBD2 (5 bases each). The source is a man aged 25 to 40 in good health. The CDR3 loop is CASRLNRDRSYEQYF. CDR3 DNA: TGCGCCAGCAGACTTAACCGGGACCGATCCTACGAGCAGTACTTC.